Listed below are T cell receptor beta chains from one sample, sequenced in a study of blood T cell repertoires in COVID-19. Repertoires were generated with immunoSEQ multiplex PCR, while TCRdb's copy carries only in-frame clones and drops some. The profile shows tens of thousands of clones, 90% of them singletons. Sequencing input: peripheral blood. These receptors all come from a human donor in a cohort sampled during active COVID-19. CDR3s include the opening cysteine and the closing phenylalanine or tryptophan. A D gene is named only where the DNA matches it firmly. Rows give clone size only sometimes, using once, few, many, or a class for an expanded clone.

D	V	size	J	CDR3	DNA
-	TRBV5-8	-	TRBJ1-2	CASSLLRGNGYTF	TGTGCCAGCAGCTTGCTCCGAGGGAATGGCTACACCTTC
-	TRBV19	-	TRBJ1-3	CATQGLRGNTIYF	TGTGCCACCCAGGGTTTACGGGGAAACACCATATATTTT
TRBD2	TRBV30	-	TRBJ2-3	CAWSFGAGGSDTQYF	TGTGCCTGGAGTTTCGGAGCGGGGGGGTCAGATACGCAGTATTTT
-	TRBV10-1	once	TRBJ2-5	CARLRGVPQETQYF	TGCGCCAGACTCCGGGGAGTACCGCAAGAGACCCAGTACTTC
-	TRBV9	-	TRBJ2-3	CASSVVGVSTDTQYF	TGTGCCAGCAGCGTAGTAGGGGTCAGCACAGATACGCAGTATTTT
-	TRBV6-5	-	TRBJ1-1	CASSYGGHNTEAFF	TGTGCCAGCAGTTATGGGGGCCATAACACTGAAGCTTTCTTT
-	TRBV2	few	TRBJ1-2	CASSERDPGGPGYTF	TGTGCCAGCAGTGAAAGGGACCCCGGGGGGCCTGGCTACACCTTC
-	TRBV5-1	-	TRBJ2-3	CASSLRTTTDTQYF	TGCGCCAGCAGCTTAAGGACTACCACAGATACGCAGTATTTT
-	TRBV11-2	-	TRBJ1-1	CASSPDRRMNTEAFF	TGTGCCAGCAGCCCGGACAGACGCATGAACACTGAAGCTTTCTTT
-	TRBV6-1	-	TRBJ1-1	CASSESWNTEAFF	TGTGCCAGCAGTGAATCATGGAACACTGAAGCTTTCTTT
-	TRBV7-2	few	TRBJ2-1	CASSQQGLGQFF	TGTGCCAGCAGCCAGCAGGGACTTGGGCAGTTCTTC
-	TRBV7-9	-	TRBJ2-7	CASSPDRLPPVEQYF	TGTGCCAGCAGCCCCGACAGGCTCCCTCCCGTCGAGCAGTACTTC
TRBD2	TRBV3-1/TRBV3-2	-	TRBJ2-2	CASSQRPGLASGELFF	TGTGCCAGCAGCCAAAGGCCTGGACTAGCGAGTGGGGAGCTGTTTTTT
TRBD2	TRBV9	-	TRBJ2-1	CASSVPSGGLSEQFF	TGTGCCAGCAGCGTACCCAGCGGGGGGTTAAGTGAGCAGTTCTTC
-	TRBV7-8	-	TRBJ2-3	CASSFGTVANRGDTQYF	TGTGCCAGCAGCTTTGGGACAGTCGCAAACCGGGGGGATACGCAGTATTTT
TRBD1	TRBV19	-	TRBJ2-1	CASSIQGQGAEEQFF	TGTGCCAGTAGTATCCAGGGACAGGGGGCCGAAGAGCAGTTCTTC
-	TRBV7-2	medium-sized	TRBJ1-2	CASSLGLSSRQGYGYTF	TGTGCCAGCAGCTTAGGTTTGAGCTCGCGGCAGGGCTATGGCTACACCTTC
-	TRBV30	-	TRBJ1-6	CAWSVGSRDSPLHF	TGTGCCTGGAGTGTAGGGAGCCGGGATTCACCCCTCCACTTT
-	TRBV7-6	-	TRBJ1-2	CASSPQGHYGYTF	TGTGCCAGCAGCCCCCAGGGGCACTATGGCTACACCTTC
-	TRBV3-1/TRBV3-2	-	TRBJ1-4	CASSHSLIDRNEKLFF	TGTGCCAGCAGCCATAGTCTGATCGACAGAAATGAAAAACTGTTTTTT
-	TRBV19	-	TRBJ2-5	CASSRAPRGETQYF	TGTGCCAGTAGTCGCGCGCCACGAGGAGAGACCCAGTACTTC
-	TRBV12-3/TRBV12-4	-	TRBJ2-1	CASSYENQYEQFF	TGTGCCAGCAGCTACGAAAACCAATATGAGCAGTTCTTC
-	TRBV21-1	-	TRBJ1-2	CASSNEGLYGYTF	TGTGCCAGCAGCAATGAGGGATTATATGGCTACACCTTC
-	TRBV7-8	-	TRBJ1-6	CASSLGRLNSAVSYNSPLHF	TGTGCCAGCAGCTTAGGTCGTCTAAACTCAGCGGTTTCCTATAATTCACCCCTCCACTTT
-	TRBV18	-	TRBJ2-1	CASSPAVSNEQFF	TGTGCCAGCTCACCCGCGGTTAGCAATGAGCAGTTCTTC
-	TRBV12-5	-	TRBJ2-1	CASGLVPGRVFF	TGTGCTAGTGGTTTGGTACCGGGTAGAGTGTTCTTC
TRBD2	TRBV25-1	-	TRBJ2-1	CASSDGRTSSPGEQFF	TGTGCCAGCAGTGACGGTCGGACTAGCAGCCCTGGGGAGCAGTTCTTC
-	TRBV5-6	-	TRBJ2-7	CASSLGSGFRDEQYF	TGTGCCAGCAGCTTGGGGTCAGGGTTTCGGGACGAGCAGTACTTC
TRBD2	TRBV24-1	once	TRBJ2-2	CATSASGGGTGELFF	TGTGCCACCAGTGCCTCGGGCGGGGGGACCGGGGAGCTGTTTTTT
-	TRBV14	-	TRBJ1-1	CASSATGNTEAFF	TGTGCCAGCAGCGCTACAGGGAACACTGAAGCTTTCTTT